One and the same sample provided the 21 T cell receptor beta chains below, sequenced in a study of regulatory T cells in long-lasting Graves disease. iRepertoire HTBI primers and Arm-PCR of CDR3 regions built TCR beta libraries. MiXCR was run by TCRdb on the multiplex PCR reads, yielding one entry per CDR3 protein. In the table there are some 470,000 distinct CDR3 sequences, around a fifth of which are singletons. Described time point: persistent/refractory GD, antithyroid drugs over 5 years with positive TRAb. Preparation of the TCR library used RNA extracted from PBMCs. Sequencing used peripheral blood mononuclear cells (PBMCs), obtained when the disease was refractory, from a patient treated with antithyroid drugs. These receptors all come from a female donor with Graves disease.

V is TRBV20-1 and J is TRBJ1-1, with 7 nucleotides matching TRBD1. V shed 3 bases and J 8 bases; nucleotides not matched to a gene: 9. CDR3 length: 13 residues. Germline CDR1 DFQATT, CDR2 SNEGSKA (reference sequence). In nucleotides, the CDR3 is TGCAGTGCTAGTCCAGGGGGTTTCTCCGAAGCTTTCTTT. Translating gives CSASPGGFSEAFF.

This CDR3 reads CASSLVLQGTYEQYF. The CDR3 DNA sequence: TGTGCCAGCAGCTTAGTCCTTCAGGGAACCTACGAGCAGTACTTC. The chain recombines TRBV7-9 with TRBJ2-7, with D tentatively TRBD1 (5 bases). This CDR3 has 15 amino acids. V lost 1 base, J lost 2 bases, and 12 bases lay in between. Germline values: CDR1 SEHNR, CDR2 FQNEAQ (reference sequence). The full variable domain, with the rest looked up from reference TRBV7-9 and TRBJ2-7, is DTGVSQNPRHKITKRGQNVTFRCDPISEHNRLYWYRQTLGQGPEFLTYFQNEAQLEKSRLLSDRFSAERPKGSFSTLEIQRTEQGDSAMYLCASSLVLQGTYEQYFGPGTRLTVT.

In its sample, this clonotype was seen a few times. The chain employs TRBV5-6 and TRBJ1-1; the match to TRBD1 covers 9 bases. The germline V gene encodes CDR1 SGHDT and CDR2 YYEEEE. The CDR3 has 14 amino acids. The J segment lost 4 bases and the V segment lost 4 bases, leaving 5 bases of the junction unmatched. CDR3: CASSTGGLGTEAFF. In DNA, the CDR3 is TGTGCCAGCAGCACAGGGGGCTTGGGCACTGAAGCTTTCTTT.

J is TRBJ1-6 and V is TRBV20-1; D might be TRBD1 (5 bases). CDR3 length: 16 amino acids. Germline lookup yields CDR1 DFQATT and CDR2 SNEGSKA (reference sequence). Deletions cut 0 bases from V and 9 bases from J, with 18 bases between. The CDR3 bases are TGCAGTGCTAGAGAGGAAATTCGGGGGACGACTTCACCCCTCCACTTT. Protein product: CSAREEIRGTTSPLHF.

The chain employs TRBV29-1 and TRBJ2-3; TRBD2 agrees at 10 bases. The V and J ends lost 4 bases and 3 bases, in that order; junction bases with no gene match: 4. Germline V CDR1 and CDR2: SQVTM, ANQGSEA. There are 14 residues in the CDR3. In nucleotides, the CDR3 is TGCAGCGTTGGAGGGGGACTAGCGACAGATACGCAGTATTTT. This sequence encodes CSVGGGLATDTQYF.

Points on this clonotype: The CDR3 does not close with the conserved phenylalanine or tryptophan, likely indicating a read error. It is unclear where the CDR3 begins or ends on the DNA, so no DNA is shown, and the CDR3 is as TCRdb lists it. The CDR3 loop reads CSVELNPSL. The chain has TRBV29-1 and TRBJ1-2. The CDR3 extends over 9 residues, inclusive of both ends. Germline-derived CDR1 and CDR2 are SQVTM and ANQGSEA.

This clonotype was seen a handful of times. This chain links TRBV24-1 with TRBJ1-2; 9 bases fit TRBD1. CDR1 KGHDR and CDR2 SFDVKD come from the germline V gene. The CDR3 loop spans 16 amino acids. J lost 4 bases, V lost 3 bases, and 8 bases had no gene match. The CDR3 bases are TGTGCCACCAGTGATCCGGGACAGGGTTCCCGCTATGGCTACACCTTC. It encodes CATSDPGQGSRYGYTF.

This clonotype showed up many times. The rearrangement joins TRBV11-2 to TRBJ2-7, with 8 bases matching TRBD1. V trimming: 5 bases; J trimming: 3 bases; junction bases outside the gene matches: 9. This CDR3 comprises 15 residues. In germline, CDR1 is SGHAT, CDR2 FQNNGV. The CDR3 DNA sequence: TGTGCCAGCAGCATCCGGACAGGGTGGGACTACGAGCAGTACTTC. Encoded protein: CASSIRTGWDYEQYF.

The chain couples TRBV7-8 to TRBJ2-3, with 9 bases that match TRBD1. With 8 bases clipped from V and 2 bases from J, the junction kept 8 bases outside the gene matches. The germline gives CDR1 SGHVS, CDR2 FQNEAQ. The CDR3 is 15 amino acids. CDR3 region: CASLPGTGNTDTQYF. The CDR3 coding sequence is TGTGCCAGCCTTCCAGGGACAGGGAACACAGATACGCAGTATTTT.

The chain joins TRBV3-1 to TRBJ2-7, with D possibly being TRBD1 or TRBD2 (5 bases each). The germline V gene has CDR1 LGHDT and CDR2 YNNKEL (reference sequence). The CDR3 is 14 residues long. V lost 4 bases and J lost 0, with 10 bases in between. CDR3 protein: CASSPGRFSYEQYF. CDR3 sequence (DNA): TGTGCCAGCAGCCCGGGACGGTTCTCCTACGAGCAGTACTTC.

The chain has TRBV7-9 and TRBJ2-7; possible D gene TRBD2, 6 bases. CDR1 and CDR2 from the germline V gene are SEHNR and FQNEAQ (reference sequence). V gave up 5 bases and J gave up 4 bases, with 15 bases separating them. The length of the CDR3 is 14 residues. The DNA of the CDR3 is TGTGCCAGCAGCAGCAGCGGGTCAACGTACGAGCAGTACTTC. It specifies CASSSSGSTYEQYF.

This clonotype was counted at least ten times. This sequence joins TRBV28 and TRBJ1-6; D is ambiguous. The CDR3 length is 15 residues. Trimming took off 7 bases at V and 8 bases at J, with 18 bases between the two ends. CDR1 and CDR2 from the germline V gene are MDHEN and SYDVKM. DNA for the CDR3: TGTGCCAGCATCCTCCGGGATGAGGCCTATTCACCCCTCCACTTT. This sequence encodes CASILRDEAYSPLHF. The full variable domain, completed using reference TRBV28 and TRBJ1-6, is DVKVTQSSRYLVKRTGEKVFLECVQDMDHENMFWYRQDPGLGLRLIYFSYDVKMKEKGDIPEGYSVSREKKERFSLILESASTNQTSMYLCASILRDEAYSPLHFGNGTRLTVT.

Ten or more counts support this clonotype. CDR3 bases: TGTGCCAGCAGCTTAGGTGCAGGGCCCACTTTAGAGACCCAGTACTTC. It encodes CASSLGAGPTLETQYF. The chain recombines TRBV11-3 with TRBJ2-5; D perhaps matches TRBD1 (5 bases). The germline V and J ends were trimmed by 1 base and 4 bases, with 16 bases remaining between them. Germline CDR1 is SGHNT and CDR2 is YENEEA. This CDR3 has 16 amino acids.

This clonotype occurred many times. The V and J genes are TRBV2 and TRBJ1-6; TRBD1 matches at 10 bases. V was pared by 4 bases and J by 6 bases, with 6 bases of the junction left unmatched. The germline V gene has CDR1 SNHLY and CDR2 FYNNEI. There are 16 residues in the CDR3. The CDR3 DNA reads TGTGCCAGCAGTGCCGACAGGGGGCGAATTAATTCACCCCTCCACTTT. Encoded protein: CASSADRGRINSPLHF.

This clonotype was detected ten times or more. This chain joins TRBV11-2 and TRBJ2-7; D ambiguous. The CDR3 covers 14 residues. V lost 1 base, J lost 0 bases, and 7 bases lay in between. Per the germline V gene, CDR1 is SGHAT and CDR2 is FQNNGV. The CDR3 region is CASSLGRPSYEQYF. CDR3 sequence (DNA): TGTGCCAGCAGCTTAGGGCGACCCTCCTACGAGCAGTACTTC.

The chain combines TRBV25-1 with TRBJ1-5, with unresolved D. Germline V gene lookup returns CDR1 MGHDK and CDR2 SYGVNS. V lost 11 bases and J 3 bases, leaving 8 bases between the germline ends. The length of the CDR3 is 11 residues. CDR3 loop: CARFHNQPQHF. The CDR3 DNA is TGTGCCCGTTTCCACAATCAGCCCCAGCATTTT.

This clonotype was detected many times. This may come from a read error, since a much larger clone is one base off. This chain links TRBV7-2 with TRBJ2-7; either TRBD1 or TRBD2 may fit D (6 bases each). V lost 1 base and J 6 bases, leaving 10 bases between the germline ends. The CDR3 length is 13 residues. CDR1 and CDR2 from the germline V gene are SGHTA and FQGNSA. This CDR3 reads CASSLGGASEQYF. DNA of the CDR3: TGTGCCAGCAGCTTAGGGGGGGCCTCCGAGCAGTACTTC. The whole variable domain, filled in from reference TRBV7-2 and TRBJ2-7, reads GAGVSQSPSNKVTEKGKDVELRCDPISGHTALYWYRQSLGQGLEFLIYFQGNSAPDKSGLPSDRFSAERTGGSVSTLTIQRTQQEDSAVYLCASSLGGASEQYFGPGTRLTVT.

The J gene is TRBJ2-2, the V gene TRBV5-1; D not certain. Germline CDR1 SGHRS, CDR2 YFSETQ. The V end lost 0 bases, the J end lost 6 bases, and 12 bases lay between the germline ends. The CDR3 is made up of 15 amino acids. CDR3 in amino acids: CASSLVFLDPGELFF. The CDR3 nucleotides are TGCGCCAGCAGCTTGGTGTTCCTTGATCCCGGGGAGCTGTTTTTT.

V gene TRBV12-3 or TRBV12-4 combines with J gene TRBJ2-7; 11 nucleotides match TRBD2. The V gene end was trimmed by 5 bases and the J gene end by 3 bases; junction bases not matched to a gene: 6. This CDR3 comprises 15 residues. CDR3 protein: CASSGTSGSHYEQYF. DNA for the CDR3: TGTGCCAGCAGTGGGACTAGCGGAAGTCACTACGAGCAGTACTTC.

The chain has TRBV24-1 and TRBJ2-1; D call uncertain. Germline V gene lookup returns CDR1 KGHDR and CDR2 SFDVKD. Trimming shortened V by 4 bases and J by 2 bases, and 2 bases separated the two germline ends. The CDR3 consists of 12 residues. In DNA form, the CDR3 reads TGTGCCACCAGTGACACCTACAATGAGCAGTTCTTC. Protein product: CATSDTYNEQFF.

The V call is TRBV14, the J call TRBJ2-2, with D uncertain. V lost 3 bases to trimming and J lost 6 bases, with 8 bases between them. This CDR3 spans 13 amino acids. Germline values: CDR1 SGHDN, CDR2 FVKESK. In DNA, the CDR3 is TGTGCCAGCAGCCACCAGGAGTCCGGGGAGCTGTTTTTT. This encodes CASSHQESGELFF.